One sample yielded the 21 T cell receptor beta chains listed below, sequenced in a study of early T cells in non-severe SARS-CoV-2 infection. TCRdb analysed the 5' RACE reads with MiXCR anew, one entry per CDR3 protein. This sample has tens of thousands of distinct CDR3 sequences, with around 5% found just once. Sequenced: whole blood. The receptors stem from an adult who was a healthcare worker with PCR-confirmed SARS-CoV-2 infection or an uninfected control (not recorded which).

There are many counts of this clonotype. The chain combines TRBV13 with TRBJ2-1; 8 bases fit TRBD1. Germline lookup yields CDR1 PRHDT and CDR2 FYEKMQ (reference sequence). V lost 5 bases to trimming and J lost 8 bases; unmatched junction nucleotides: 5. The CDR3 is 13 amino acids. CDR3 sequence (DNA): TGTGCCAGCAGCCCCCCAGGGGGCGATGAGCAGTTCTTC. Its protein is CASSPPGGDEQFF.

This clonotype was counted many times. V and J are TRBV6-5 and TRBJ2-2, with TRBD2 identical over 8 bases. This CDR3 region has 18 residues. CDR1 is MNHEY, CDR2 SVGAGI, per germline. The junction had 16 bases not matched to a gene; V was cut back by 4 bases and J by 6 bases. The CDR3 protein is CASSSYATSGPRAGELFF. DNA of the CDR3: TGTGCCAGCAGTTCTTACGCCACTAGCGGACCTAGGGCCGGGGAGCTGTTTTTT.

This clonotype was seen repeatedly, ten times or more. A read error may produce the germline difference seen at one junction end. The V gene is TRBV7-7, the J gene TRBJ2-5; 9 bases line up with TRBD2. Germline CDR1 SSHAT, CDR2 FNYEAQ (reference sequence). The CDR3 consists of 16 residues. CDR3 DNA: TGTGCTAGCAGCCCGGGACTAGCCTTCACTCAAGAGACCCAGTACTTC. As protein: CASSPGLAFTQETQYF.

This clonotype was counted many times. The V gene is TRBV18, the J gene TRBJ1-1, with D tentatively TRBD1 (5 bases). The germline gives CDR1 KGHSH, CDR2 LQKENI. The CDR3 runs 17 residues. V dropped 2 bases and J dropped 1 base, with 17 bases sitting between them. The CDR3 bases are TGTGCCAGCTCACCAGGTCTAATCGGGGCTCGGAACACTGAAGCTTTCTTT. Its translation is CASSPGLIGARNTEAFF.

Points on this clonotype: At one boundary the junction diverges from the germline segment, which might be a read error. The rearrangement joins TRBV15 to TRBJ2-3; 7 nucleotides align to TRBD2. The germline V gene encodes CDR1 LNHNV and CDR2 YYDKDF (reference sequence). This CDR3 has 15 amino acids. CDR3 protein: CVTSRAAGETDTQYF. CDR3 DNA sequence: TGTGTCACCAGCAGAGCCGCGGGGGAAACAGATACGCAGTATTTT.

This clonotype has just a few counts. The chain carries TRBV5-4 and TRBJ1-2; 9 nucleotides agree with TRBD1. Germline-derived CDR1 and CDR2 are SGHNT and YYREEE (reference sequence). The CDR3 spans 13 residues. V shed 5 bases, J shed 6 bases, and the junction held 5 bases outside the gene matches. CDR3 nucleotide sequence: TGTGCCAGCAGAGTGGACAGGGGCCATGGCTACACCTTC. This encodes CASRVDRGHGYTF.

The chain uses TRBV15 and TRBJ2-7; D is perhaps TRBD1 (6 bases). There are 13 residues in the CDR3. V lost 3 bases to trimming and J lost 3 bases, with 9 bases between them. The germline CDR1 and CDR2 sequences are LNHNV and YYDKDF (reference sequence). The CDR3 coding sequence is TGTGCCACCAGCAGTGACAGGTACTACGAGCAGTACTTC. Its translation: CATSSDRYYEQYF.

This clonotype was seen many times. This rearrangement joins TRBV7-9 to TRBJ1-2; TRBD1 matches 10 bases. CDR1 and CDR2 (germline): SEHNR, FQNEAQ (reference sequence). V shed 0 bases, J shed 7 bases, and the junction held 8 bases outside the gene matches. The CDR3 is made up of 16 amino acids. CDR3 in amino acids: CASSLAGQGGRSGYTF. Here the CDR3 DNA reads TGTGCCAGCAGCTTAGCTGGACAGGGGGGTCGGAGTGGCTACACCTTC.

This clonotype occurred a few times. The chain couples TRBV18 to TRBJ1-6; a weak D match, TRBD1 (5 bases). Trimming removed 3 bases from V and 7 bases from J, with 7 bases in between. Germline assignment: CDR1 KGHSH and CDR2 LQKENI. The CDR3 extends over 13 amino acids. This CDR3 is CASSPGENSPLHF. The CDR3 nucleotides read TGTGCCAGCTCACCGGGGGAAAATTCACCCCTCCACTTT. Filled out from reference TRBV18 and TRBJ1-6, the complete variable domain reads NAGVMQNPRHLVRRRGQEARLRCSPMKGHSHVYWYRQLPEEGLKFMVYLQKENIIDESGMPKERFSAEFPKEGPSILRIQQVVRGDSAAYFCASSPGENSPLHFGNGTRLTVT.

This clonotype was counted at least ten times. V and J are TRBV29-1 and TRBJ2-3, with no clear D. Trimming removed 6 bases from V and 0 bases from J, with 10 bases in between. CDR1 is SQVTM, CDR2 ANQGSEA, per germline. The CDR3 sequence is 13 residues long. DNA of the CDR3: TGCAGCGTCTCTTGGTCTAGCACAGATACGCAGTATTTT. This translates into CSVSWSSTDTQYF.

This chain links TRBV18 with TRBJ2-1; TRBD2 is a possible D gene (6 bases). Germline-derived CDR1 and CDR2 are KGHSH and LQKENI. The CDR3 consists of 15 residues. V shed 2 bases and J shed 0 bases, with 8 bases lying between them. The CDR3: CASSPGRSSYNEQFF. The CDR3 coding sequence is TGTGCCAGCTCACCAGGGAGGAGCTCCTACAATGAGCAGTTCTTC.

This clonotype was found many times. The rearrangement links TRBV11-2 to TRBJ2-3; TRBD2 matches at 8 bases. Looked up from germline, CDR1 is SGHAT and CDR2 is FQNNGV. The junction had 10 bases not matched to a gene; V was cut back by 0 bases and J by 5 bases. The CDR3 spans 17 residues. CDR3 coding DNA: TGTGCCAGCAGCTTAGAGGGATTTAGCGGGAAGGAAGATACGCAGTATTTT. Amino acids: CASSLEGFSGKEDTQYF.

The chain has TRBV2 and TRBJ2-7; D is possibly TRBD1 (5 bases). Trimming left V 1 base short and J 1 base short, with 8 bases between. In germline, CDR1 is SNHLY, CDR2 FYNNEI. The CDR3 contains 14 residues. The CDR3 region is CASSEEGASYEQYF. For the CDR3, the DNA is TGTGCCAGCAGTGAAGAAGGGGCGTCCTACGAGCAGTACTTC.

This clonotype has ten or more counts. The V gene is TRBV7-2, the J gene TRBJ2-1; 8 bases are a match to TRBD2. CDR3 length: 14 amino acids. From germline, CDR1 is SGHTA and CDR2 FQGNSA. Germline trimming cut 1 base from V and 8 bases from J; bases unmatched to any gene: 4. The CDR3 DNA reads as TGTGCCAGCAGCTTAGTCGGGGGGGTTGATGAGCAGTTCTTC. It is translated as CASSLVGGVDEQFF. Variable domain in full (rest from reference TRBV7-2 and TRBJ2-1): GAGVSQSPSNKVTEKGKDVELRCDPISGHTALYWYRQSLGQGLEFLIYFQGNSAPDKSGLPSDRFSAERTGGSVSTLTIQRTQQEDSAVYLCASSLVGGVDEQFFGPGTRLTVL.

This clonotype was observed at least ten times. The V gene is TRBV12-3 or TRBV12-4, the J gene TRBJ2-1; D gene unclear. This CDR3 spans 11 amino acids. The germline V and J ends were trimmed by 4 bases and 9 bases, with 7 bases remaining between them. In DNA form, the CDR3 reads TGTGCCAGCAGTTCGTGGCGTGAGCAGTTCTTC. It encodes CASSSWREQFF.

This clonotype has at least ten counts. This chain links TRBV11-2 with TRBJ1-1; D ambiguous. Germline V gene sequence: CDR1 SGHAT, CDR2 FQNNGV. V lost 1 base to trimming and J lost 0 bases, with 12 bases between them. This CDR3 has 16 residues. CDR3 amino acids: CASSLVPGTLNTEAFF. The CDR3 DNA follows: TGTGCCAGCAGCTTAGTGCCAGGTACCCTGAACACTGAAGCTTTCTTT.

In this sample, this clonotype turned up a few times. This CDR3 is CASRRGAGYNEQFF. The CDR3 bases are TGTGCCAGCCGGCGGGGGGCGGGCTACAATGAGCAGTTCTTC. This chain connects TRBV11-2 to TRBJ2-1; TRBD2 aligns across 8 bases. The V segment lost 8 bases and the J segment 3 bases; nucleotides outside the gene matches: 6. The CDR3 has 14 amino acids. CDR1 is SGHAT and CDR2 is FQNNGV in the germline V gene.

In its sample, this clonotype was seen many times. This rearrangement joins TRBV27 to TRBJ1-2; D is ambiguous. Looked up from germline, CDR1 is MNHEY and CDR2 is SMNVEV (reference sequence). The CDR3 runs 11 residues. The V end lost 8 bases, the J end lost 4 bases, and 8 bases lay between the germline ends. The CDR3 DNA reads TGTGCCAGCGGAGACCGCTATGGCTACACCTTC. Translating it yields CASGDRYGYTF.

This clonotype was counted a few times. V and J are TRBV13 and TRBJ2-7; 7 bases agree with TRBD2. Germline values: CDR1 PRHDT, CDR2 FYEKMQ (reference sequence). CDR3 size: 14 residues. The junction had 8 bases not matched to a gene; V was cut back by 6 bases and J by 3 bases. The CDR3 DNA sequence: TGTGCCAGCAGAAAAACGGGGGAGGGCTACGAGCAGTACTTC. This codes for CASRKTGEGYEQYF.

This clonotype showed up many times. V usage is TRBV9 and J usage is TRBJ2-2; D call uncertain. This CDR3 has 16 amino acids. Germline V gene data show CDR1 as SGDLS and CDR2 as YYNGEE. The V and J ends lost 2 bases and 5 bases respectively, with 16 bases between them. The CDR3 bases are TGTGCCAGCAGCGTCGACTCTTGGGTGATAACCGGGGAGCTGTTTTTT. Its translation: CASSVDSWVITGELFF.

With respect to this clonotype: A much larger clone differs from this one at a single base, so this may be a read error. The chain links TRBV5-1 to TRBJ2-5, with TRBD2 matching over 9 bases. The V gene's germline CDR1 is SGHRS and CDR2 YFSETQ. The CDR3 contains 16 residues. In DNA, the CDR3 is TGCGCCAGCAGCTCCGCGGGAGGGGAGCTCCAAGAGAACCAGTACTTC. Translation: CASSSAGGELQENQYF.